This TCR beta chain was profiled in a study of shared clonotypes between healthy human individuals. The CDR3 covers 15 residues. The V end lost 0 bases, the J end lost 2 bases, and 8 bases lay between the germline ends. Per the germline V gene, CDR1 is MGHRA and CDR2 is YSYEKL. Sequencing used immunoSEQ multiplex PCR; TCRdb keeps in-frame clones, though not all of them. Of 2 million to 2.5 million clones in the sample, nearly 97% were seen once. This TCR was sampled from a young man in good health. Sequenced sample: naive CD4+ T cells sorted from blood. The subset is: CD45RA+ positively selected. The J gene is TRBJ1-5, the V gene TRBV4-1; D might be TRBD1 (5 bases). CDR3 residues: CASSQEWGGNQPQHF. In DNA form, the CDR3 reads TGCGCCAGCAGCCAAGAGTGGGGGGGCAATCAGCCCCAGCATTTT.